This T cell receptor beta chain was sequenced for a study of human T cells and chemical hapten exposure. Time point denoted: healthy volunteer bleed at 6 weeks. The authors extracted total RNA from unfractionated whole blood. This clonotype was seen many times. Single cDNA molecules in the library carried unique molecular identifiers attached during preparation. TCRdb ran MiXCR on the RACE reads and lists one entry per CDR3 protein. The repertoire holds 40,000 to 45,000 distinct CDR3 sequences, with 3.7% as singletons. The TCR was taken from a human donor in good health. Some clones in this sample may be carry-over from other donors' samples. The material sequenced was whole blood.

CDR3 sequence reads: CASSQWTGFGSPLHF. The CDR3 nucleotides are TGCGCCAGCAGCCAATGGACAGGGTTCGGGTCACCCCTCCACTTT. This chain uses TRBV4-1 with TRBJ1-6, with TRBD1 matching 8 bases. Germline V gives CDR1 MGHRA, CDR2 YSYEKL. This CDR3 region has 15 residues. The trim removed 2 bases at V and 10 bases at J, leaving 7 bases unmatched.